This is a list of T cell receptor beta chains from one sample in a study of cytomegalovirus exposure and HLA in healthy donors. Sequencing was performed with immunoSEQ multiplex PCR; in TCRdb, only in-frame clones are kept and a portion is missing. In the table there are 150,000 to 200,000 clones, 79% of which are singletons. The sample was PBMCs. Receptors were obtained from a woman aged 50 to 65 in good health and CMV-seronegative. Each CDR3 is given with its conserved first and last residue. A D gene is named only where the DNA matches it firmly. Rows give clone size only sometimes, using once, few, many, or a class for an expanded clone.

v_gene: TRBV10-3
j_gene: TRBJ2-7
abundance: few
d_gene: TRBD2
CDR3aa: CAISILAGEGEQYF
CDR3nt: TGTGCCATCAGTATACTAGCGGGAGAGGGCGAGCAGTACTTC

v_gene: TRBV28
j_gene: TRBJ1-6
abundance: NA
d_gene: NA
CDR3aa: CASSRITGLGGEPLHF
CDR3nt: TGTGCCAGCAGTCGGATTACAGGGCTAGGGGGAGAGCCCCTCCACTTT

v_gene: TRBV28
j_gene: TRBJ1-2
abundance: NA
d_gene: NA
CDR3aa: CASSSEPLNGYTF
CDR3nt: TGTGCCAGCAGTTCCGAGCCACTCAATGGCTACACCTTC

v_gene: TRBV7-3
j_gene: TRBJ2-4
abundance: few
d_gene: NA
CDR3aa: CSSSFFSTTAKNIQYF
CDR3nt: TGTTCCAGCAGCTTTTTTTCAACTACAGCCAAAAACATTCAGTACTTC

v_gene: TRBV19
j_gene: TRBJ1-5
abundance: few
d_gene: NA
CDR3aa: CASSRLTNQPQHF
CDR3nt: TGTGCCAGTAGTAGACTGACCAATCAGCCCCAGCATTTT

v_gene: TRBV30
j_gene: TRBJ1-4
abundance: NA
d_gene: NA
CDR3aa: CAWTGSYEKLFF
CDR3nt: TGTGCCTGGACAGGGTCATATGAAAAACTGTTTTTT

v_gene: TRBV25-1
j_gene: TRBJ2-7
abundance: NA
d_gene: NA
CDR3aa: CASSETPYEQYF
CDR3nt: TGTGCCAGCAGTGAAACTCCCTACGAGCAGTACTTC

v_gene: TRBV4-3
j_gene: TRBJ1-5
abundance: NA
d_gene: TRBD1
CDR3aa: CASSQDWTGLNKPQHF
CDR3nt: TGCGCCAGCAGCCAAGACTGGACAGGGTTAAACAAGCCCCAGCATTTT

v_gene: TRBV5-1
j_gene: TRBJ1-1
abundance: NA
d_gene: NA
CDR3aa: CASSKEMNTEAFF
CDR3nt: TGCGCCAGCAGTAAAGAGATGAACACTGAAGCTTTCTTT

v_gene: TRBV19
j_gene: TRBJ1-1
abundance: NA
d_gene: TRBD1
CDR3aa: CASSPVPDREKTEAFF
CDR3nt: TGTGCCAGTAGCCCAGTCCCCGACAGGGAAAAAACTGAAGCTTTCTTT

v_gene: TRBV6-5
j_gene: TRBJ1-5
abundance: few
d_gene: NA
CDR3aa: CASSYSQFGNQPQHF
CDR3nt: TGTGCCAGCAGTTACTCCCAGTTTGGCAATCAGCCCCAGCATTTT

v_gene: TRBV6-1
j_gene: TRBJ1-1
abundance: NA
d_gene: NA
CDR3aa: CASSDWQGISTEAFF
CDR3nt: TGTGCCAGCAGTGATTGGCAGGGAATATCCACTGAAGCTTTCTTT

v_gene: TRBV27
j_gene: TRBJ1-4
abundance: NA
d_gene: NA
CDR3aa: CASSFGRLSGYNEKLFF
CDR3nt: TGTGCCAGCAGTTTCGGCCGGTTGTCAGGGTATAATGAAAAACTGTTTTTT

v_gene: TRBV19
j_gene: TRBJ2-1
abundance: NA
d_gene: NA
CDR3aa: CASSIAGALGQEFF
CDR3nt: TGTGCCAGTAGTATAGCGGGGGCACTAGGACAGGAGTTCTTC

v_gene: TRBV9
j_gene: TRBJ2-1
abundance: few
d_gene: TRBD1
CDR3aa: CASSVGGQGTGNEQFF
CDR3nt: TGTGCCAGCAGCGTAGGGGGACAGGGAACTGGCAATGAGCAGTTCTTC

v_gene: TRBV4-1
j_gene: TRBJ2-5
abundance: NA
d_gene: TRBD2
CDR3aa: CASSPPTSGRVETQYF
CDR3nt: TGCGCCAGCAGCCCCCCGACTAGCGGGAGGGTAGAGACCCAGTACTTC

v_gene: TRBV9
j_gene: TRBJ2-3
abundance: NA
d_gene: NA
CDR3aa: CASSASAGGDTQYF
CDR3nt: TGTGCCAGCAGCGCCTCGGCGGGTGGAGATACGCAGTATTTT